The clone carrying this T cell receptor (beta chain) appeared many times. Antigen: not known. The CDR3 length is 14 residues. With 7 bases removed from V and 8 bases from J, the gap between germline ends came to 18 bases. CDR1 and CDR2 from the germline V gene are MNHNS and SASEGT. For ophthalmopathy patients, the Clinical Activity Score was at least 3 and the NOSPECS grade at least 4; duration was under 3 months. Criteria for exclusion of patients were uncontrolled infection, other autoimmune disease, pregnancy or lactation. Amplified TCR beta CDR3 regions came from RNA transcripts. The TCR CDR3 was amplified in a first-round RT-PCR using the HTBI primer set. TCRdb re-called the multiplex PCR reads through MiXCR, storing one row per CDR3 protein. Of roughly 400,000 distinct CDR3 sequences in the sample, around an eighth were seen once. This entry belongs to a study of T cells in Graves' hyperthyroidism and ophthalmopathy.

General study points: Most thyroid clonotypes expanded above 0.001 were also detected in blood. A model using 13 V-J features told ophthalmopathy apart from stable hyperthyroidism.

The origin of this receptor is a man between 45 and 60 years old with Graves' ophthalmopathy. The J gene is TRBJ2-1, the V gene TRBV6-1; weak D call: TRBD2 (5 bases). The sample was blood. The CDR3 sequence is CASNLQVGGDEQFF. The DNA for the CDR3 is TGTGCCAGCAACTTGCAGGTCGGAGGCGATGAGCAGTTCTTC.